This TCR beta chain was recorded in a study of Ad26.COV2.S vaccination and SARS-CoV-2 variants. Whole-study context: The donor was enrolled in the Ad26.COV2.S arm of the COV1001 trial. Recipients of Ad26.COV2.S got it intramuscularly, once or twice 56 days apart. Findings and limits, study-wide: Post-vaccination breadth of spike-specific CD8+ and CD4+ T cell responses was reportedly substantial. Vaccinees displayed broader spike-specific TCR repertoires than placebo recipients.

Points on this clone: What it binds is unknown.

The V and J ends lost 0 bases and 2 bases respectively, with 12 bases between them. Germline CDR1 MRHNA, CDR2 SNTAGT. This CDR3 spans 16 amino acids. TCRdb's copy holds only in-frame clones and misses some; the assay was immunoSEQ multiplex PCR. The data show 380,000 or so clones, around nine tenths seen once. Treatment: 15 to 20 received Ad26.COV2.S at low or high dose, single or two shots; about 5 received placebo; per-sample allocation not given. Sampling was performed 63 days after the first vaccine or placebo injection. Source: peripheral blood, taken in a trial of Ad26.COV2.S vaccine versus placebo. The TCR was taken from a person aged 18-65 years who received the Ad26.COV2.S COVID-19 vaccine or a placebo. This chain uses TRBV6-4 with TRBJ2-3, with D perhaps assigned TRBD1 or TRBD2 (5 bases each). Here the CDR3 reads CASSDSSQGDTDTQYF. CDR3 DNA sequence: TGTGCCAGCAGTGACTCGAGTCAGGGAGACACAGATACGCAGTATTTT.